The rows below give T cell receptor beta chains drawn from one sample of a study of T cells in Graves' hyperthyroidism and ophthalmopathy. TCRdb itself ran the multiplex PCR reads through MiXCR, one entry per CDR3 protein. The table includes 650,000 to 850,000 distinct CDR3 sequences, under 20% detected once. Sequencing was performed on blood. The source is a woman in her 50s with Graves' hyperthyroidism that later progressed to Graves' ophthalmopathy. Both conserved end residues are part of each CDR3. The D gene is left open where the match is weak. Size is omitted from some rows. Given values are once, few, many or a class for expanded clones.

abundance	len	d_gene	v_gene	j_gene	CDR3nt	CDR3aa
few	15	.	TRBV20-1	TRBJ1-5	TGCAGTGCTAGAGAGCAGGGGTATTGGGGACAGCCCCAGCATTTT	CSAREQGYWGQPQHF
.	16	.	TRBV15	TRBJ1-6	TGTGCCACCAGCAGAGATTTGTCCGGGGGCCGGTCACCCCTCCACTTT	CATSRDLSGGRSPLHF
few	12	.	TRBV5-1	TRBJ1-2	TGCGCCAGCAGCTTGGAAAGGGGTGGCTACACCTTC	CASSLERGGYTF
few	15	.	TRBV2	TRBJ2-1	TGTGCCAGCAGTTCCGACAGCGTCTCCTACAATGAGCAGTTCTTC	CASSSDSVSYNEQFF
.	16	.	TRBV11-2	TRBJ1-1	TGTGCCAGCAGCGGGCACCCGGGACGGTGGCGGACTGAAGCTTTCTTT	CASSGHPGRWRTEAFF
.	15	TRBD2	TRBV4-3	TRBJ2-1	TGCGCCAGCAGCCAAGGACTAGCGGTGATCAATGAGCAGTTCTTC	CASSQGLAVINEQFF
.	12	TRBD1	TRBV27	TRBJ1-1	TGTGCCAGCAGTGGGGACAGTACTGAAGCTTTCTTT	CASSGDSTEAFF
many	16	.	TRBV11-2	TRBJ2-4	TGTGCCAGCAGCTTAGGGCAGGACCTAGCCAAAAACATTCAGTACTTC	CASSLGQDLAKNIQYF
few	15	TRBD1	TRBV19	TRBJ1-5	TGTGCCAGTAGTATTCGGGACAGGGGTCGGCAGCCCCAGCATTTT	CASSIRDRGRQPQHF
many	13	.	TRBV20-1	TRBJ1-5	TGCAGTGCTGGGAATGGGGGCGTTCAGCCCCAGCATTTT	CSAGNGGVQPQHF
many	15	.	TRBV6-5	TRBJ1-1	TGTGCCAGCAGTTATCCGGACAGATTGAACACTGAAGCTTTCTTT	CASSYPDRLNTEAFF
few	19	.	TRBV11-2	TRBJ1-4	TGTGCCAGCAGCTTATTTCTAGGTGGGGCCGGATCAACTAATGAAAAACTGTTTTTT	CASSLFLGGAGSTNEKLFF
many	13	.	TRBV18	TRBJ2-5	TGTGCCAGCTCACCTATAGGGAAAGAGACCCAGTACTTC	CASSPIGKETQYF
few	12	.	TRBV9	TRBJ1-2	TGTGCCAGCAGCGTAGGGCCTTCTGGCTACACCTTC	CASSVGPSGYTF
few	17	TRBD1	TRBV5-1	TRBJ1-2	TGCGCCAGCAGCTTGGAACCTGACAGGGGGCTCCACTATGGCTACACCTTC	CASSLEPDRGLHYGYTF
.	15	TRBD2	TRBV7-2	TRBJ2-2	TGTGCCAGCAGAATAGCGGGGGGGAGGACCGGGGAGCTGTTTTTT	CASRIAGGRTGELFF
many	15	TRBD1	TRBV9	TRBJ1-1	TGTGCCAGCAGCCCCGAGACAGGGGCGAACACTGAAGCTTTCTTT	CASSPETGANTEAFF
once	15	TRBD1	TRBV2	TRBJ2-5	TGTGCCAGCACTGCGGGGACAGGGGGCGCGGAGACCCAGTACTTC	CASTAGTGGAETQYF
many	14	.	TRBV11-1	TRBJ2-1	TGTGCCAGCAGCTTTAGGAGCTCCTACAATGAGCAGTTCTTC	CASSFRSSYNEQFF
many	18	TRBD1	TRBV11-2	TRBJ1-2	TGTGCCAGCAGCTTTAATATCTATTTGGGACAGGGAAGGGACGGCTACACCTTC	CASSFNIYLGQGRDGYTF
.	18	TRBD2	TRBV3-1	TRBJ2-4	TGTGCCAGCAGCCTAACAAAATCGGGACTAGCGGGGGAAAACATTCAGTACTTC	CASSLTKSGLAGENIQYF
few	15	.	TRBV11-2	TRBJ1-6	TGTGCCAGCAGCTTAGGGGGGCACGATAATTCACCCCTCCACTTT	CASSLGGHDNSPLHF
.	13	.	TRBV12-5	TRBJ1-1	TGTGCTAGTGTTCTAGGAGGGGGCACTGAAGCTTTCTTT	CASVLGGGTEAFF
many	14	TRBD1	TRBV20-1	TRBJ2-7	TGCAGTGCTAGTTTGGGACAGGGCCACTACGAGCAGTACTTC	CSASLGQGHYEQYF
.	13	TRBD2	TRBV15	TRBJ2-5	TGTGCCACCAGCGCGGGGGACCAAGAGACCCAGTACTTC	CATSAGDQETQYF
many	14	TRBD2	TRBV20-1	TRBJ2-2	TGCAGTGCCGCGGGGGGCCGGAACACCGGGGAGCTGTTTTTT	CSAAGGRNTGELFF
few	13	.	TRBV10-1	TRBJ1-5	TGCGCCAGCAGTGCCATGGGGGACCAGCCCCAGCATTTT	CASSAMGDQPQHF
many	14	.	TRBV27	TRBJ2-7	TGTGCCAGCAGTCCCGTGGGCCCGATCTACGAGCAGTACTTC	CASSPVGPIYEQYF
few	16	.	TRBV7-6	TRBJ1-2	TGTGCCAGCAGCCCCCAAAGTCCGGGGGTTGATTATGGCTACACCTTC	CASSPQSPGVDYGYTF
.	17	.	TRBV6-2/TRBV6-3	TRBJ1-1	TGTGCCAGCAGTTACGGGGGGTCCCTTTCGGCCGTGCCTGAAGCTTTCTTT	CASSYGGSLSAVPEAFF
many	14	.	TRBV7-8	TRBJ2-3	TGTGCCAGCAGCTTCACTAGGGACACAGATACGCAGTATTTT	CASSFTRDTDTQYF
.	22	TRBD2	TRBV7-2	TRBJ2-1	TGTGCCAGCAGCTTTGTGCCACCCTGTGACTTGGACGGACTAGGGACCTACAATGAGCAGTTCTTC	CASSFVPPCDLDGLGTYNEQFF